This TCR beta chain is drawn from a study of PD-L1 blockade in urothelial cancer. As for the study in general: Prior exposure to chemotherapy in patients amounted to 0 to 3 regimens received. Blood was subjected to analysis at 3 weeks (second dose) and 6 weeks following treatment start. Study-wide results and caveats: Sub-median blood TCR clonality before treatment predicted longer survival.

To note about this clone: As yet, its antigen is unknown.

Sequencing used immunoSEQ multiplex PCR; TCRdb keeps in-frame clones, though not all of them. The table includes roughly 62,000 clones, over 75% detected once. V shed 1 base and J 7 bases; nucleotides not matched to a gene: 4. The CDR3 spans 14 residues. Germline V gives CDR1 SGHAT, CDR2 FQNNGV. The TCR was taken from a man in his 70s with urothelial cancer. The chain recombines TRBV11-2 with TRBJ2-1; 7 bases agree with TRBD1. The source was PBMCs, collected around atezolizumab (anti-PD-L1) treatment. DNA of the CDR3: TGTGCCAGCAGCTTAGCGGGACAGAGTAATGAGCAGTTCTTC. Translating it yields CASSLAGQSNEQFF.